These T cell receptor beta chains were read from a single sample in a study of T cell responses to AZD1222 COVID-19 vaccine. Sequenced by immunoSEQ multiplex PCR; TCRdb stores in-frame clones only, minus some. Here the sample spans about 110,000 clones, roughly nine tenths being singletons. The material was peripheral blood, obtained on day 0 of AZD1222 vaccination. The receptors were sampled from an adult in good health. Each CDR3 is given with its conserved first and last residue. D genes are given only for firm matches. Clone size, where shown, is once, few, many, or a class for clones that have expanded.

D	size	V	J	DNA	CDR3
TRBD1	few	TRBV28	TRBJ1-5	TGTGCCAGCAGTGCGGACAGGGGGCGGCCCCAGCATTTT	CASSADRGRPQHF
TRBD2	.	TRBV10-1	TRBJ2-3	TGCGCCAGCAGTGAGACGGGAGGGCCCACAGATACGCAGTATTTT	CASSETGGPTDTQYF
.	once	TRBV28	TRBJ2-6	TGTGCCAGCAAAAGTCTGGCCAACGTCCTGACTTTC	CASKSLANVLTF
.	.	TRBV29-1	TRBJ1-1	TGCAGCTCCAGCCGGGGGGGAAAAGCTTTCTTT	CSSSRGGKAFF
.	.	TRBV7-9	TRBJ1-4	TGTGCCAGCAGCTTATCCCTAGACAAAATCCGGGATGAAAAACTGTTTTTT	CASSLSLDKIRDEKLFF
.	.	TRBV6-5	TRBJ1-1	TGTGCCAGCAGTTTGCAGATGAACACTGAAGCTTTCTTT	CASSLQMNTEAFF
.	.	TRBV21-1	TRBJ2-5	TGTGCCAGCAGGCCGGGGGGCGTGTACCAAGAGACCCAGTACTTC	CASRPGGVYQETQYF
TRBD1	.	TRBV4-3	TRBJ2-7	TGCGCCAGCAGCCAGAACTACAGGGGTGACCACGAGCAGTACTTC	CASSQNYRGDHEQYF
.	.	TRBV11-2	TRBJ2-7	TGTGCCAGCAGCCTCCGGGACCCAAGCTCCTACGAGCAGTACTTC	CASSLRDPSSYEQYF
.	.	TRBV7-9	TRBJ1-1	TGTGCCAGCAGCTTAGGTTCGAACACTGAAGCTTTCTTT	CASSLGSNTEAFF
.	.	TRBV30	TRBJ1-5	TGTGCCTGGGGGATTACGCCCAATCAGCCCCAGCATTTT	CAWGITPNQPQHF
.	once	TRBV4-2	TRBJ1-1	TGTGCCAGCAGCCAAGATCTCGGTGCTGAAGCTTTCTTT	CASSQDLGAEAFF
.	few	TRBV6-6	TRBJ2-1	TGTGCCAGCACCTACAGCTCCTACAATGAGCAGTTCTTC	CASTYSSYNEQFF
TRBD1	.	TRBV30	TRBJ1-4	TGTGCCTGGACAGGGGGCTTGCTTAATGAAAAACTGTTTTTT	CAWTGGLLNEKLFF
.	few	TRBV3-1/TRBV3-2	TRBJ2-6	TGTGCCAGCAGCCCGAGGACAGAGCTGAGCTCTGGGGCCAACGTCCTGACTTTC	CASSPRTELSSGANVLTF
.	.	TRBV4-2	TRBJ1-5	TGTGCCAGCAGCCCGTCGGGCAGTAATCAGCCCCAGCATTTT	CASSPSGSNQPQHF
.	.	TRBV6-5	TRBJ1-5	TGTGCCAGCAGTTACGGGGGTTCGGACAATCAGCCCCAGCATTTT	CASSYGGSDNQPQHF
.	.	TRBV3-1/TRBV3-2	TRBJ1-6	TGTGCCAGCAGCCCCCGGGGGGCTGGTAATTCACCCCTCCACTTT	CASSPRGAGNSPLHF
.	.	TRBV10-3	TRBJ1-1	TGTGCCCGAAAGACAGGCACTGAAGCTTTCTTT	CARKTGTEAFF
TRBD2	.	TRBV10-1	TRBJ2-1	TGCGCCAGCAGGGTATTACTAGCGGGGACCTACAATGAGCAGTTCTTC	CASRVLLAGTYNEQFF
.	.	TRBV15	TRBJ1-5	TGTGCCACCAGCCCCGCTGGGGGGAATCAGCCCCAGCATTTT	CATSPAGGNQPQHF
TRBD2	.	TRBV11-2	TRBJ2-1	TGTGCCAGCAGACGAGGACTAGCGGGGGTTGTTGAGCAGTTCTTC	CASRRGLAGVVEQFF
.	.	TRBV7-6	TRBJ1-5	TGTGCCAGCAGCTTAATGGGAGGGGGGCCCCAGCATTTT	CASSLMGGGPQHF
TRBD1	once	TRBV10-3	TRBJ2-1	TGTGCCATCAGTGCCGGACAGGGTGGGGATGAGCAGTTCTTC	CAISAGQGGDEQFF
.	.	TRBV4-3	TRBJ2-1	TGCGCCAGCAGCCAGGAGGGGGGTGGATCCTACAATGAGCAGTTCTTC	CASSQEGGGSYNEQFF
TRBD1	.	TRBV6-5	TRBJ1-2	TGTGCCAGCAGGCCTAGACAGGGCGATGCCTATGGCTACACCTTC	CASRPRQGDAYGYTF
.	.	TRBV24-1	TRBJ1-1	TGTGCCACCAGGCGGGGGCCGAACACTGAAGCTTTCTTT	CATRRGPNTEAFF
.	.	TRBV11-2	TRBJ1-1	TGTGCCAGCAGCCTAAAATGGGGTACTGAAGCTTTCTTT	CASSLKWGTEAFF
TRBD1	.	TRBV5-1	TRBJ1-2	TGCGCCAGCAGCTTGTCCGGGACAGGGAAGGGCTACACCTTC	CASSLSGTGKGYTF
.	.	TRBV6-1	TRBJ1-5	TGTGCCAGCAGTGAACAGGGGCGGGAGGGCAATCAGCCCCAGCATTTT	CASSEQGREGNQPQHF
TRBD1	.	TRBV4-1	TRBJ1-5	TGCGCCAGCAGCCAAGAAGGGGGCGCGGGCAATCAGCCCCAGCATTTT	CASSQEGGAGNQPQHF
.	.	TRBV11-2	TRBJ1-5	TGTGCCAGCAGCTTAGATCTATCCGGCAATCAGCCCCAGCATTTT	CASSLDLSGNQPQHF
.	.	TRBV5-1	TRBJ1-3	TGCGCCAGCAAGGAGGGAAGCTCTGGAAACACCATATATTTT	CASKEGSSGNTIYF
.	.	TRBV5-1	TRBJ2-3	TGCGCCAGCAGCTTAAATTCCGGTACGCAGTATTTT	CASSLNSGTQYF
.	.	TRBV9	TRBJ1-1	TGTGCCAGCAGCCCCCCGAACACTGAAGCTTTCTTT	CASSPPNTEAFF
TRBD2	.	TRBV5-1	TRBJ2-1	TGCGCCAGCAGCTTGGGACTAGCGGGTCAGGAGCAGTTCTTC	CASSLGLAGQEQFF
TRBD1	.	TRBV2	TRBJ2-7	TGTGCCAGCAGTCAGGGACAGGGGGCCTACCCCCAGTACTTC	CASSQGQGAYPQYF
TRBD1	.	TRBV7-2	TRBJ1-3	TGTGCCAGCAGCTACGACAGGGCCACAGGAAACACCATATATTTT	CASSYDRATGNTIYF
.	.	TRBV28	TRBJ1-5	TGTGCCAGCAGTTCCCCACGGGGGGATGAGAGCAATCAGCCCCAGCATTTT	CASSSPRGDESNQPQHF
.	.	TRBV10-3	TRBJ2-3	TGTGCCATCAGTGACGTCGAAGATACGCAGTATTTT	CAISDVEDTQYF
.	.	TRBV19	TRBJ1-1	TGTGCCAGTAGTATAAGTCGACAGAATCCTTTTTACATGAACACTGAAGCTTTCTTT	CASSISRQNPFYMNTEAFF
TRBD1	.	TRBV2	TRBJ1-1	TGTGCCAGCAGGGAGACAGGGCAATCGGTCGAAGCTTTCTTT	CASRETGQSVEAFF
TRBD2	.	TRBV5-1	TRBJ2-1	TGCGCCAGCAGCTTGGGTCGCCGGGGGGGCTCCTACAATGAGCAGTTCTTC	CASSLGRRGGSYNEQFF
.	.	TRBV11-2	TRBJ1-2	TGTGCCAGCAGCTTAGATACAAGGGAAGCTGGCTACACCTTC	CASSLDTREAGYTF
TRBD2	.	TRBV4-3	TRBJ2-3	TGCGCCAGCAGCCAAGTTGGAGCGGGGGGCTCACTCCCTAGCACAGATACGCAGTATTTT	CASSQVGAGGSLPSTDTQYF
.	.	TRBV30	TRBJ1-1	TGTGCCTGGAAGAGGGTCCCCACTGAAGCTTTCTTT	CAWKRVPTEAFF
.	few	TRBV4-3	TRBJ1-1	TGCGCCAGCAGCCAAAACGCCGGGGTGAACACTGAAGCTTTCTTT	CASSQNAGVNTEAFF
.	.	TRBV25-1	TRBJ1-5	TGTGCCAGCAGCGGACCTTATTCCCCCCAGCCCCAGCATTTT	CASSGPYSPQPQHF
TRBD1	few	TRBV5-1	TRBJ1-2	TGCGCCAGCAGCTTGGACGGGGGTACAGGGGGCTATGGCTACACCTTC	CASSLDGGTGGYGYTF
.	.	TRBV18	TRBJ1-5	TGTGCCAGCTCACCGGGGATGCAAAATCAGCCCCAGCATTTT	CASSPGMQNQPQHF
.	once	TRBV29-1	TRBJ2-1	TGCAGCGTTGTCCGACAGATCAATGAGCAGTTCTTC	CSVVRQINEQFF
.	.	TRBV5-8	TRBJ2-5	TGTGCCAGCAGCGCGGGCGGGATGAAGACCCAGTACTTC	CASSAGGMKTQYF
TRBD1	.	TRBV24-1	TRBJ1-1	TGTGCCACCGGGGACAGTTTGAACACTGAAGCTTTCTTT	CATGDSLNTEAFF
.	.	TRBV2	TRBJ2-7	TGTGCCAGCAGGGTAGCGGTGAACTCCTACGAGCAGTACTTC	CASRVAVNSYEQYF
.	.	TRBV7-2	TRBJ1-1	TGTGCCAGCAGGAGGGAGAGGGGCTTAAGGGACACTGAAGCTTTCTTT	CASRRERGLRDTEAFF